This passage covers 21 T cell receptor beta chains from one sample sequenced in a study of blood T cells in healthy people across ages. Together with a sample-barcoded 5' primer, a J-beta primer mix was included in a second PCR lasting about 6 to 11 cycles. Each CDR3 protein gets one entry after TCRdb re-called the 5' RACE reads with MiXCR. The sample yields fewer than 800,000 distinct CDR3 sequences, roughly 50% seen once. Sequencing was done on a sample of blood. The origin of the receptors is a woman aged 55 to 70 in good health.

The table lists this clonotype with a few counts. The genes are TRBV12-3 or TRBV12-4 and TRBJ1-2; D may be TRBD1 (5 bases). The V end lost 5 bases, the J end lost 5 bases, and 9 bases lay between the germline ends. The CDR3 is made up of 12 amino acids. The CDR3 nucleotides read TGTGCCAGCAGTACAGACAGTTATGGCTACACCTTC. This translates into CASSTDSYGYTF.

The gene calls are TRBV9 and TRBJ2-1, with TRBD2 matching over 11 bases. V was clipped by 4 bases and J by 10 bases; unmatched bases: 10. Germline lookup yields CDR1 SGDLS and CDR2 YYNGEE. The CDR3 has 15 amino acids. The CDR3 spells CASSPRGTSGEEQFF. The CDR3 DNA reads TGTGCCAGCAGCCCGAGAGGGACTAGCGGCGAGGAGCAGTTCTTC.

This clonotype was detected only a few times. CDR3 residues: CATRDSNDRGVVNEQFF. The CDR3 DNA sequence: TGTGCCACCAGAGACTCTAATGACAGGGGAGTGGTAAATGAGCAGTTCTTC. The V call is TRBV24-1, the J call TRBJ2-1; TRBD1 matches 8 bases. The CDR3 loop spans 17 amino acids. Per the germline V gene, CDR1 is KGHDR and CDR2 is SFDVKD. V gave up 7 bases and J gave up 7 bases; unmatched junction bases: 17.

This clonotype was seen only a few times. This CDR3 reads CASSLSSGKSQETQYF. The CDR3 DNA is TGCGCCAGCAGCTTGTCTAGCGGAAAGTCACAAGAGACCCAGTACTTC. The chain is built from TRBV5-1 and TRBJ2-5; 7 bases fit TRBD2. Germline CDR1 and CDR2: SGHRS and YFSETQ. Trimming removed 1 base from V and 2 bases from J; junction bases left unmatched: 8. CDR3 length equals 16 residues.

The table lists this clonotype with many counts. V and J are TRBV29-1 and TRBJ2-7, with TRBD2 matching over 10 bases. The germline V gene has CDR1 SQVTM and CDR2 ANQGSEA. The CDR3 sequence is 12 residues long. J was trimmed by 7 bases and V by 4 bases; bases with no gene match: 4. CDR3 sequence reads: CSVVRTSGEQYF. The CDR3, as DNA: TGCAGCGTTGTTAGGACTAGCGGAGAGCAGTACTTC.

The chain is built from TRBV7-2 and TRBJ2-7; D is undetermined. This CDR3 has 14 residues. Germline V CDR1 and CDR2: SGHTA, FQGNSA. V lost 2 bases, J lost 0 bases, and 8 bases lay in between. The CDR3 region is CASSLRLLSYEQYF. Written as DNA, the CDR3 is TGTGCCAGCAGCTTAAGGCTACTCTCCTACGAGCAGTACTTC.

This chain uses TRBV3-1 with TRBJ1-6; 7 bases line up with TRBD1. CDR3 size: 13 residues. V lost 3 bases, J lost 9 bases, and 2 bases stayed unmatched. Germline V gene lookup returns CDR1 LGHDT and CDR2 YNNKEL (reference sequence). The CDR3 DNA reads as TGTGCCAGCAGCCAGGACAGGAGTTCACCCCTCCACTTT. This encodes CASSQDRSSPLHF. Filled out from reference TRBV3-1 and TRBJ1-6, the complete variable domain reads DTAVSQTPKYLVTQMGNDKSIKCEQNLGHDTMYWYKQDSKKFLKIMFSYNNKELIINETVPNRFSPKSPDKAHLNLHINSLELGDSAVYFCASSQDRSSPLHFGNGTRLTVT.

This clonotype appeared once. The chain combines TRBV7-2 with TRBJ2-1, with 8 positions matching TRBD2. Germline loops: CDR1 SGHTA, CDR2 FQGNSA. The CDR3 length is 15 residues. The V and J ends lost 3 bases and 6 bases, in that order; junction bases with no gene match: 7. The CDR3 spells CASSFGLAEGNEQFF. Written as DNA, the CDR3 is TGTGCCAGCAGCTTTGGACTAGCCGAAGGCAATGAGCAGTTCTTC.

This clonotype was seen once. The chain is built from TRBV30 and TRBJ2-7, with D perhaps TRBD1 or TRBD2 (6 bases each). Deletions cut 4 bases from V and 2 bases from J, with 12 bases between. From germline, CDR1 is GTSNPN and CDR2 SVGIG (reference sequence). The length of the CDR3 is 13 residues. CDR3 amino acids: CAWNPGGPYEQYF. Written as DNA, the CDR3 is TGTGCCTGGAATCCCGGGGGCCCCTACGAGCAGTACTTC.

As concerns this clonotype: A clone one base away is much larger, so this may be a read error. The chain links TRBV7-6 to TRBJ1-6; D gene ambiguous. Germline V gene lookup returns CDR1 SGHVS and CDR2 FNYEAQ. There are 16 residues in the CDR3. This CDR3 is CASSLATGPADSPPHF. In DNA form, the CDR3 reads TGTGCCAGCAGCTTAGCCACCGGTCCCGCGGATTCACCCCCCCACTTT.

This chain uses TRBV20-1 with TRBJ2-1; TRBD2 aligns across 7 bases. This CDR3 has 18 residues. V was clipped by 4 bases and J by 0 bases; unmatched bases: 15. Germline-derived CDR1 and CDR2 are DFQATT and SNEGSKA (reference sequence). The CDR3, as DNA: TGCAGTGCTACATCGGCTAGCGGAAGATGGAACTCCTACAATGAGCAGTTCTTC. Its protein product is CSATSASGRWNSYNEQFF.

The gene calls are TRBV5-4 and TRBJ2-7; weak D call: TRBD1 (5 bases). This CDR3 is built from 16 residues. The V gene's germline CDR1 is SGHNT and CDR2 YYREEE (reference sequence). The V end was cut by 5 bases, the J end by 1 base, with 19 bases between. The CDR3 nucleotides read TGTGCCAGCAGTAAAGGAAGGGGCGACGTTTCCTACGAGCAGTACTTC. It codes for CASSKGRGDVSYEQYF. The full variable domain, completed using reference TRBV5-4 and TRBJ2-7, is ETGVTQSPTHLIKTRGQQVTLRCSSQSGHNTVSWYQQALGQGPQFIFQYYREEENGRGNFPPRFSGLQFPNYSSELNVNALELDDSALYLCASSKGRGDVSYEQYFGPGTRLTVT.

The rearrangement joins TRBV27 to TRBJ2-3, with D uncertain. V lost 5 bases and J 2 bases, leaving 11 bases between the germline ends. This CDR3 comprises 14 residues. Germline loops: CDR1 MNHEY, CDR2 SMNVEV (reference sequence). The CDR3 DNA is TGTGCCAGCAGTGTTCCGGGTCTCACAGATACGCAGTATTTT. Its translation is CASSVPGLTDTQYF.

This chain links TRBV7-9 with TRBJ2-7; TRBD1 aligns across 7 bases. The CDR3 spans 18 residues. Germline V CDR1 and CDR2: SEHNR, FQNEAQ (reference sequence). The V segment lost 5 bases and the J segment 1 base; nucleotides outside the gene matches: 17. The chain's CDR3 is CASSTLSGQSTGSYEQYF. The CDR3 DNA sequence: TGTGCCAGCAGCACTTTATCGGGACAGTCGACCGGATCCTACGAGCAGTACTTC. Supplemented by reference TRBV7-9 and TRBJ2-7, the full variable domain reads DTGVSQNPRHKITKRGQNVTFRCDPISEHNRLYWYRQTLGQGPEFLTYFQNEAQLEKSRLLSDRFSAERPKGSFSTLEIQRTEQGDSAMYLCASSTLSGQSTGSYEQYFGPGTRLTVT.

This CDR3 is CSVETGTVLGQYF. CDR3 DNA sequence: TGCAGCGTTGAAACCGGGACAGTACTGGGGCAGTACTTC. The rearrangement joins TRBV29-1 to TRBJ2-7, with 7 bases fitting TRBD1. This CDR3 region has 13 residues. Germline-derived CDR1 and CDR2 are SQVTM and ANQGSEA. J gave up 9 bases and V 2 bases, and 10 bases lay outside the gene matches.

The V and J genes are TRBV6-5 and TRBJ1-2, with D possibly matching TRBD1 (5 bases). The length of the CDR3 is 11 residues. The germline gives CDR1 MNHEY, CDR2 SVGAGI. Between the trimmed V and J ends, which lost 4 bases and 8 bases, there was a span of 8 bases. CDR3: CASSSRQGYTF. The CDR3, as DNA: TGTGCCAGCAGTTCACGACAGGGCTACACCTTC.

This clonotype appeared many times. This rearrangement joins TRBV28 to TRBJ2-7, with D tentatively TRBD1 or TRBD2 (5 bases each). V lost 6 bases and J 7 bases, leaving 22 bases between the germline ends. Per germline, CDR1 MDHEN and CDR2 SYDVKM. The CDR3 is 15 amino acids. For the CDR3, the DNA is TGTGCCAGCAGACAGACCGGGACCGGCGTGAGGGAGCAGTACTTC. Amino acids: CASRQTGTGVREQYF.

This clonotype showed up just once. This chain uses TRBV28 with TRBJ1-4; D remains unclear. The V end was cut by 3 bases, the J end by 3 bases, with 14 bases between. Germline V CDR1 and CDR2: MDHEN, SYDVKM. This CDR3 comprises 16 residues. CDR3 region: CASSLMAVLANEKLFF. The DNA of the CDR3 is TGTGCCAGCAGTTTGATGGCGGTTTTGGCTAATGAAAAACTGTTTTTT.

As to this clonotype: The junction differs from germline at one of its ends, possibly a read error. The V gene is TRBV25-1, the J gene TRBJ2-1; a weak D match, TRBD2 (6 bases). Looked up from germline, CDR1 is MGHDK and CDR2 is SYGVNS. The CDR3 extends over 14 amino acids. CDR3 amino acids: CASSQYQGGDEQFF. The DNA for the CDR3 is TGTGCCAGCAGTCAATACCAGGGAGGCGATGAGCAGTTCTTC.

V usage is TRBV10-1 and J usage is TRBJ2-7; D gene uncertain. The CDR3 runs to 16 residues. From germline, CDR1 is WNHNN and CDR2 SYGVQD (reference sequence). V was trimmed by 0 bases and J by 4 bases, leaving 16 bases between them. The CDR3 spells CASSESWVSRCYEQYF. CDR3 DNA: TGCGCCAGCAGTGAGTCCTGGGTCAGCCGTTGTTACGAGCAGTACTTC.

The chain combines TRBV21-1 with TRBJ2-6; TRBD1, the table's D call, was not compared with the DNA. TRBV21-1 has pseudogene status. The CDR3 runs 17 residues. CDR3 DNA: TGTGCCAGCACCCGAGAGGGGGGGGCCTCTGGGGCCAACGTCCTGACTTTC. Protein: CASTREGGASGANVLTF.